A selection of T cell receptor beta chains follows, all from one sample in a study of shared clonotypes between healthy human individuals. Here immunoSEQ multiplex PCR was the method, and the copy in TCRdb shows in-frame clones only, minus some. Of 800,000 to 1,200,000 clones in the sample, around 82% are singletons; the top ten hold approximately 0.52%. Sequenced input: memory CD4+ T cells from PBMCs. The receptor source for this set is a young man in good health. Some clones in this sample may be carry-over from other donors' samples. Each CDR3 is given with its conserved first and last residue. Fields, in order: V gene, CDR3 protein.

TRBV6-1	CASSGTSGSWETQYF
TRBV11-2	CASSLDRSDEQFF
TRBV11-2	CASSLDPVRETQYF
TRBV6-4	CASSASSYNEQFF
TRBV11-3	CASSLTGVNTEAFF
TRBV4-1	CASSRPGRSNEKLFF
TRBV7-3	CASSSKGGNTEAFF
TRBV6-1	CASTTEQSDTQYF
TRBV4-3	CASSQGPGKGDTSPLHF
TRBV6-5	CASSYWDTGRAFF
TRBV7-3	CASSFGTSGRRETQYF
TRBV30	CAWSIPGLAGVGQFF
TRBV5-6	CASSKGRNSYEQYF
TRBV10-3	CAISESRSSSSIQYF
TRBV4-1	CASSQDPPGQGRDEQFF
TRBV7-9	CASSFYSEQYF
TRBV29-1	CSVERGLDTEAFF
TRBV2	CAARREEGYTF
TRBV19	CASSIGNQPQHF
TRBV18	CASSPAGNTEAFF